The entry that follows covers one TCR beta chain sequence. Its target is not known. This sample stems from a study of T cell responses to AZD1222 COVID-19 vaccine. TCRdb's table, derived via immunoSEQ multiplex PCR, lists solely in-frame clones and lacks some. Counted here are roughly 120,000 clones, 94% occurring once; the ten biggest clones make up about 3.1%. Notes on the study in general: Reportedly, nearly half the spike-specific TCRs target unmutated variant regions. Donors were largely white British and mainly female; clonal diversity was possibly underestimated. There were vaccine-associated CD4 TCRs across spike, dominant at 160-218 and 743-854.

The study pooled second doses at about 4 or about 12 weeks. The sequence derives from an adult who received the AZD1222 COVID-19 vaccine. Sequencing used peripheral blood, obtained 28 days after the second AZD1222 dose.

The CDR3 bases are TGTGCCAGCTACTCTACCGGGACAGGGCCCTTCTATGGCTACACCTTC. It codes for CASYSTGTGPFYGYTF. The rearrangement links TRBV28 to TRBJ1-2; 9 bases are a match to TRBD1. The CDR3 totals 16 residues. Germline V gene data show CDR1 as MDHEN and CDR2 as SYDVKM. Losses at the gene ends were 8 bases for V and 4 bases for J; bases not matched to a gene: 14.